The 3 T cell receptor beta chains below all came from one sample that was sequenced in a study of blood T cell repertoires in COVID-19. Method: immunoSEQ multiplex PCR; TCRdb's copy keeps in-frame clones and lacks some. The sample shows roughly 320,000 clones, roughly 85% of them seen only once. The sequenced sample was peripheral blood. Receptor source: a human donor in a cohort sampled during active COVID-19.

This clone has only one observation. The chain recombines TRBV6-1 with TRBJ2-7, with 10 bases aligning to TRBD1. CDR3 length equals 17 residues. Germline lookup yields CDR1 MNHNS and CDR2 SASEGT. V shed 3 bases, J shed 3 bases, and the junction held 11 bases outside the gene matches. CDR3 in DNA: TGTGCCAGCAGTGACTATCTCGACAGGGGGCACGGCTACGAGCAGTACTTC. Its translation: CASSDYLDRGHGYEQYF.

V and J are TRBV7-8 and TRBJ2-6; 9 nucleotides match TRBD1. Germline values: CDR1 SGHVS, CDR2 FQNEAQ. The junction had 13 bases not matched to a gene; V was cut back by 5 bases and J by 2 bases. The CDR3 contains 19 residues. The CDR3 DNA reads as TGTGCCAGCAGCCCCCAAACAGGGGGCGCCTGGCCTGGGGCCAACGTCCTGACTTTC. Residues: CASSPQTGGAWPGANVLTF.

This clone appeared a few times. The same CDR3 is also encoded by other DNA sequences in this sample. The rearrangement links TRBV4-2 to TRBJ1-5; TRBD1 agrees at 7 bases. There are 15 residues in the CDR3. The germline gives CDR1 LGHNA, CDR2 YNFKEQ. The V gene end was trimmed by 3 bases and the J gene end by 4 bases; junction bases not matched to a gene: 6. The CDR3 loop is CASSQARTGNQPQHF. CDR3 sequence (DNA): TGTGCCAGCAGCCAGGCCCGGACAGGTAATCAGCCCCAGCATTTT.